This T cell receptor (beta chain) was recorded in a study of cytomegalovirus exposure and HLA in healthy donors. Regarding the study as a whole: A prior analysis recorded that most TCR beta V segments were productive about 87% or about 30% of the time.

The CDR3 consists of 13 residues. The germline gives CDR1 SNHLY, CDR2 FYNNEI. J was trimmed by 5 bases and V by 6 bases; bases with no gene match: 4. Both 60 Vbeta primers and 13 Jbeta primers went into the PCR. Source study methods: Counted up in a later analysis, unique TCR beta chains came to about 83 million, with roughly 11 million shared. This table comes from immunoSEQ multiplex PCR, and its TCRdb copy is limited to in-frame clones, with some not included. V and J calls plus clone size are reproduced from that table; the DNA served to infer D and trimming. The table shows around 230,000 clones, with over 80% occurring only once. For this clone: Antigen specificity is unknown.

Donors were ostensibly healthy at sampling, although undocumented immune exposures were probable. The TCR originated in a middle-aged man in good health and CMV-seropositive. Material for sequencing was PBMCs. The chain links TRBV2 to TRBJ1-3, with 7 bases aligning to TRBD1. Written as DNA, the CDR3 is TGTGCCAGCAGAGGGACAGACAGAAACACCATATATTTT. As protein: CASRGTDRNTIYF. Filled out from reference TRBV2 and TRBJ1-3, the complete variable domain reads EPEVTQTPSHQVTQMGQEVILRCVPISNHLYFYWYRQILGQKVEFLVSFYNNEISEKSEIFDDQFSVERPDGSNFTLKIRSTKLEDSAMYFCASRGTDRNTIYFGEGSWLTVV.